This T cell receptor beta chain was found in a study of cytomegalovirus exposure and HLA in healthy donors (TCRdb year 2017). Regarding the complete study: An earlier analysis of approximately 640 of the donors reported about 250 Gb of sequence data and some 120 million unique TCR beta sequences from 190 million or so T cells. An early release covering some 640 HLA-typed donors comprised roughly 300 gigabases of sequencing data and tens of millions of unique TCR sequences. Of the roughly 390 genotyped donors, 81% were placed in the genetic ancestry cluster associated with self-reported Caucasian donors. The aim of the study was to test whether cataloging public T cell receptors could identify signatures of past pathogen exposure. Using immunosequencing, the study profiled T cell repertoires from fewer than 850 subjects and related those repertoires to cytomegalovirus serostatus. Along with the roughly 610-subject first cohort, a separate validation cohort of around 110 different subjects was used. High-throughput TCR immunosequencing, statistical association of individual TCRs with disease status, and machine learning were combined to predict cytomegalovirus infection status. In a later analysis, previously published TCR beta repertoires from more than 500 donors were re-analyzed and high-resolution HLA genotyping was added so that TCR occurrence patterns could be studied. In the later analysis, no new phenotypic data were used to find candidate immune exposures; instead, reliance was placed on TCR beta sequences and their occurrence across donors. To decide whether each TCR beta V gene segment behaved as functional or pseudogenic, an earlier analysis of over 500 of the donors relied on high-throughput TCR beta sequencing. Donor age, sex, ethnicity and CMV serostatus were compiled together with the repertoire data. A later genetic analysis used genome-wide SNP genotypes for 398 of the 666 donors, treating that subset as a discovery cohort. All discovery cohort repertoires had been generated on a single sequencing platform. HLA typing covered class I and class II loci at four-digit resolution. The number of typed donors differed by locus: about 620-640 for A, B, C, DRB1 and DQB1; some 500 for DQA1; 600 to 610 for DPA1; and around 470 for DPB1. Because of strong linkage in the cohort, five DR-DQ haplotypes were treated as single units for association and clustering. On average, over 200,000 unique TCR beta nucleotide sequences were sequenced per donor among a few hundred genotyped donors of the cohort, with about 17% of those sequences being non-productive.

On the study overall, not on this receptor specifically: According to the authors, the approach could potentially be generalized to other disease states and immunological phenotypes. Specific HLA alleles were associated with 15,000 to 20,000 TCR beta sequences at a false discovery rate of 0.05 in a later analysis. In a later genetic analysis, a missense DCLRE1C variant was associated with V-gene and J-gene trimming of TCR beta chains, and the association was replicated in an independent cohort. In a later analysis, HLA-associated TCR beta chains were found to be more clonally expanded and to have lower generation probabilities than equally common non-associated chains. Only TCR beta chains were sequenced in this cohort, and the absence of alpha or paired-chain data limited detectable features. The presence/absence analyses assumed that sequencing depth was roughly uniform across donors, and that assumption may not be true. Correlated functional status among segregating V segments might be attributable to linkage disequilibrium, but an unknown experimental factor could not be ruled out. The only immune exposure information available for the cohort was CMV serostatus. In vitro tests confirmed that a few of the cytomegalovirus-associated TCR beta chains recognize cytomegalovirus antigens. Because HLA typing was missing for some donors at each locus, association tests included only the typed subset. In a later analysis, several top co-occurrence clusters were reported to appear linked to parvovirus B19, influenza, CMV and Epstein-Barr virus. A group of highly shared sequence variants was considered likely to be a technical artifact of the sequencing pipeline. The study listed approximately 150 TCR beta chains as associated with cytomegalovirus. A further reported finding was that TCR beta sequences accurately predicted the HLA-A and HLA-B alleles for most subjects in the first cohort. A later genetic analysis reported fewer N-insertions in productive TCRs among donors in an Asian-associated ancestry cluster than the 666-donor mean. According to a later analysis, most CMV-associated TCR beta chains appeared to be HLA-restricted, and the HLA associations seemed to be driven largely by CMV exposure. In a later analysis, the rate of TCR association differed among HLA loci, with DRB1 alleles having the most associated TCRs and HLA-C alleles having the fewest. When HLA alleles, especially DR and DQ, strongly co-occurred, attributing TCR associations to individual alleles was difficult. Most TCR sequences were observed very rarely across donors, whereas some public TCRs were present in many individuals. The classifier was reported to diagnose cytomegalovirus status with high specificity and sensitivity in both the original and validation cohorts. The 87-base-pair reads could not distinguish some IMGT-functional V segments, including TRBV6-2 and TRBV6-3, so those segments were excluded. Broadly in line with IMGT annotations, most TCR beta V segments showed up in productive rearrangements about 87% or about 30% of the time in an earlier analysis of 450 to 750 of the donors. Because counts were too low, seventeen rarely observed V segments, including chromosome 9 orphons, were left out of the earlier analysis of some 640 of the donors.

The method was the immunoSEQ multiplex PCR assay. The multiplex PCR relied on a mix of 60 forward primers for TCR Vbeta segments and 13 reverse primers for TCR Jbeta segments. The CDR3 region of rearranged TCR beta genes was amplified from genomic DNA by a multiplex PCR assay. The amplified TCR beta libraries were sequenced on the Illumina HiSeq System as 87-base-pair reads. Under the source paper's analysis protocol: A later analysis tallied roughly 78 million unique TCR beta chains across the 700 or so repertoires, and roughly 11 million of those chains were shared by two or more donors. To remove PCR and sequencing errors, raw reads were error-corrected and collapsed into unique sequences using a nearest-neighbor algorithm that merged closely related sequences. To assign V, D and J gene segments, CDR3 sequences were aligned to IMGT reference sequences. For a sequence to be retained, at least a six-nucleotide match to both a V gene segment and a J gene segment was required. A rearrangement was called productive if the CDR3 had no stop codons and remained in frame with V and J, and every other rearrangement was called non-productive. CDR3 was defined according to IMGT convention as the region running from the second conserved V-encoded cysteine to the conserved J-encoded phenylalanine. The earlier analysis of a few hundred of the donors excluded sequences that lacked an unambiguous match to a single V gene segment. An earlier analysis of about 590 of the donors classified V segments as functional when productive rearrangements were above 56.7% and as segregating when the standard deviation between donors was above 5%. A statistical classification framework was built for diagnosing cytomegalovirus status from the catalog of TCR beta chain sequences. A later analysis assigned V and J genes by comparing TCR nucleotide sequences with IMGT/GENE-DB human TR gene sequences. In a later analysis, CDR3 sequences and most-parsimonious VDJ recombination scenarios were assigned using the TCRdist pipeline. A later analysis defined each TCR beta chain by its CDR3 amino acid sequence plus V-gene family, and excluded reads lacking a unique V-gene family. To address suspected cross-contamination and a sequencing artifact, a later analysis removed approximately 600 highly shared, low-generation-probability nucleotide sequences. In a later analysis, a clonal expansion index was calculated for each public chain from normalized within-repertoire ranks of inferred template counts. In a later analysis, generation probabilities were computed with a VDJ recombination model fitted to out-of-frame rearrangements, and the resulting probabilities were checked against IGoR. In a later analysis, hypergeometric tests were used to score TCR-TCR, TCR-HLA and TCR-CMV co-occurrence, with a repertoire-size bias correction applied to TCR pairs. To estimate false discovery rates, a later analysis permuted the HLA or CMV assignments 20 times. A later analysis grouped co-occurring TCRs with DBSCAN, adding TCRdist sequence similarity when clustering within HLA-allele-positive subsets. Co-occurrence clustering excluded repertoires with fewer than 30,000 or more than 120,000 public chains, plus five with anomalous nucleotide sharing. TCRdb took this table from immuneACCESS and kept in-frame rearrangements with V and J called. Such tables lack part of the clones; where checked against another copy, unresolved V genes explain under half of the gap, and the rest is unexplained. That table supplies the V and J calls and clone size; D and trimming were determined from the DNA. The sample table shows about 170,000 clones, and roughly 70% are seen once. The ten biggest clones cover approximately 5.6% of the sample.

The cohort consisted of 650 to 850 healthy bone marrow donors. At the time of sampling, all cohort members were nominally healthy, though unrecorded immune exposures were likely present. The donor tested CMV seropositive, placing the donor among the 290 or so seropositive members of the cohort. Each donor provided a peripheral blood sample, and peripheral blood mononuclear cells were used for TCR beta sequencing. The Qiagen DNeasy Blood Extraction Kit was used to extract genomic DNA from the blood cell samples. The germline ends are 15 bases apart after V is trimmed by 0 bases and J by 6 bases. There are 15 amino acids in the CDR3, from cysteine to phenylalanine inclusive. CDR3 DNA is the only sequence kept; it has 45 bases, read in frame from the first base. The germline V gene yields LGHNA for CDR1 and YSLEER for CDR2. Worth noting for this clone: Its recognized antigen is unknown. No much larger clonotype is one base removed from it; base qualities were not supplied.

Sample: PBMCs. The chain is assembled from TRBV4-3 and TRBJ2-7; the D region possibly corresponds to TRBD2 (6 bases align). This TCR was sampled from a woman between 18 and 29 years old in good health and CMV-seropositive. The CDR3 corresponds to CASSQELLFGGEQYF. The DNA is TGCGCCAGCAGCCAAGAGTTGCTGTTCGGGGGCGAGCAGTACTTC.